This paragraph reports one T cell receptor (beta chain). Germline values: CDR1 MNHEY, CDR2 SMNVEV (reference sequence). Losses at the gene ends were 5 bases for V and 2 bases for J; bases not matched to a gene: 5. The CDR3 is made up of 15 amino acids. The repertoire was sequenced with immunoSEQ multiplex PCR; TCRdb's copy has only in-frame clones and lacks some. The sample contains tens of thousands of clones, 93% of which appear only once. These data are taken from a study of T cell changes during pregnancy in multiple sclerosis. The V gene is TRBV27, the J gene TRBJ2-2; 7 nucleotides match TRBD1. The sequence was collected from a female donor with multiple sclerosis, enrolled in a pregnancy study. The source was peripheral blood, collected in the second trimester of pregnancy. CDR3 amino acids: CASSDRARNTGELFF. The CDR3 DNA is TGTGCCAGCAGTGACAGGGCGAGAAACACCGGGGAGCTGTTTTTT.